This T cell receptor (beta chain) was sequenced during a study of regulatory T cells in long-lasting Graves disease. Overall study: Treatment with antithyroid drugs for over 5 years, together with positive TSH receptor antibodies, meant persistent Graves' disease.

The CDR3 loop spans 12 amino acids. In germline, CDR1 is MDHEN, CDR2 SYDVKM. Trimming removed 6 bases from V and 4 bases from J, with 9 bases in between. iRepertoire HTBI primers and Arm-PCR of CDR3 regions built TCR beta libraries. Original processing methods: The study identified about 60 TRBV and 13 to 15 TRBJ segments across samples. TCRdb re-analysed the multiplex PCR reads in MiXCR, keeping a single row per CDR3 protein. The V and J calls were not made by the authors but by TCRdb's processing. The sample holds about 470,000 distinct CDR3 sequences, less than 25% seen once. Ten or more counts support this clonotype. Antigen unknown. Time point given: persistent/refractory GD, antithyroid drugs over 5 years with positive TRAb. Extracted RNA from PBMCs served as the source of the TCR library. Study observations and caveats: TRBV28, TRBJ1-2 and TRBJ2-5 were favored in persistent disease. Persistent Graves' disease cases displayed lower TCR diversity than newly diagnosed ones.

This clonotype was sampled from a female donor with Graves disease. The genes are TRBV28 and TRBJ1-1; D gene ambiguous. The sequencing used peripheral blood mononuclear cells (PBMCs), collected when the disease was refractory, from a patient treated with antithyroid drugs. The CDR3 here is CASSLPGTEAFF. The DNA for the CDR3 is TGTGCCAGCAGCTTACCGGGCACTGAAGCTTTCTTT.